A single sample is the source of the 4 T cell receptor beta chains below, sequenced in a study of blood T cells in healthy people across ages. Together with a sample-barcoded 5' primer, a J-beta primer mix was included in a second PCR lasting about 7 to 11 cycles. TCRdb re-called the 5' RACE reads through MiXCR, storing one row per CDR3 protein. The sample records some 930,000 distinct CDR3 sequences, roughly 29% being singletons. These data also formed part of another study, on T cells of mothers and their children.

Sequenced sample: blood. Source of these receptors: a woman between 35 and 50 years old in good health.

This clonotype was picked up a small number of times. The chain combines TRBV7-2 with TRBJ2-5, with 8 bases fitting TRBD2. Germline CDR1 is SGHTA and CDR2 is FQGNSA. Losses at the gene ends were 5 bases for V and 0 bases for J; bases not matched to a gene: 5. This CDR3 region has 15 residues. The CDR3 coding sequence is TGTGCCAGCAGCCGTAGCGGGGCAAACCAAGAGACCCAGTACTTC. This codes for CASSRSGANQETQYF.

The genes are TRBV20-1 and TRBJ1-5, with D maybe TRBD1 (5 bases). The V gene's germline CDR1 is DFQATT and CDR2 SNEGSKA (reference sequence). The CDR3 covers 13 residues. The germline V and J ends were trimmed by 0 bases and 7 bases, with 10 bases remaining between them. The chain's CDR3 is CSAREGTDQPQHF. In DNA, the CDR3 is TGCAGTGCTAGAGAGGGGACTGACCAGCCCCAGCATTTT.

This chain uses TRBV3-1 with TRBJ2-1; D might be TRBD2 (7 bases). The CDR3 extends over 16 amino acids. The germline CDR1 and CDR2 sequences are LGHDT and YNNKEL (reference sequence). V lost 4 bases and J 6 bases, leaving 19 bases between the germline ends. CDR3 in DNA: TGTGCCAGCAGCCCCTCCGGCGGGGGCCCTCCCAATGAGCAGTTCTTC. Translation: CASSPSGGGPPNEQFF.

This clonotype was seen once. The CDR3 DNA sequence: TGCAGCGTAAAACTTATAGGGGCGAATTCACCCCTCCACTTT. Its protein product is CSVKLIGANSPLHF. This chain links TRBV29-1 with TRBJ1-6; TRBD1 is a possible D gene (5 bases). CDR1 is SQVTM and CDR2 is ANQGSEA in the germline V gene. The CDR3 totals 14 residues. V gave up 6 bases and J gave up 7 bases, with 16 bases separating them.